This is a list of T cell receptor beta chains from one sample in a study of cytomegalovirus exposure and HLA in healthy donors. Assay used: immunoSEQ multiplex PCR; TCRdb lists only in-frame clones, some missing. Of roughly 200,000 clones listed, around 79% are singletons. The sequenced sample was PBMCs. The source is a woman between 50 and 59 years old in good health and CMV-seronegative. CDR3s include the opening cysteine and the closing phenylalanine or tryptophan. Each record gives: CDR3 length, clone size, J gene, D gene, V gene, CDR3 DNA, CDR3 protein. The D gene is left open where the match is weak. Clone size appears in some rows only: once, few, many, or a class for an expanded clone.

length: 14; size: NA; J: TRBJ2-7; D: TRBD2; V: TRBV2; DNA: TGTGCCAGCAGTGAACGAGGGAGGGCCTACGAGCAGTACTTC; CDR3: CASSERGRAYEQYF
length: 13; size: NA; J: TRBJ1-3; D: NA; V: TRBV15; DNA: TGTGCCACCTCGACAGACTCTGGAAACACCATATATTTT; CDR3: CATSTDSGNTIYF
length: 13; size: NA; J: TRBJ2-7; D: NA; V: TRBV14; DNA: TGTGCCAGCAGCCAAGACAGGATCTACGAGCAGTACTTC; CDR3: CASSQDRIYEQYF
length: 15; size: NA; J: TRBJ2-5; D: TRBD2; V: TRBV28; DNA: TGTGCCAGCACCCTAGGACTAGCGGGAGGCGAGACCCAGTACTTC; CDR3: CASTLGLAGGETQYF
length: 14; size: NA; J: TRBJ2-1; D: NA; V: TRBV18; DNA: TGTGCCAGCTCACGCTCCGGGACCTACAATGAGCAGTTCTTC; CDR3: CASSRSGTYNEQFF
length: 13; size: NA; J: TRBJ2-5; D: NA; V: TRBV10-1; DNA: TGCGCCAGCAGTGATCAGACGGGAGAGACCCAGTACTTC; CDR3: CASSDQTGETQYF
length: 15; size: NA; J: TRBJ2-2; D: TRBD1; V: TRBV29-1; DNA: TGCAGCGTTGAAGATCAGGACAGGGCCACCGGGGAGCTGTTTTTT; CDR3: CSVEDQDRATGELFF
length: 16; size: NA; J: TRBJ2-3; D: TRBD1; V: TRBV5-4; DNA: TGTGCCAGCATCCCTAGTCCGGGACAGGGCACAGATACGCAGTATTTT; CDR3: CASIPSPGQGTDTQYF
length: 13; size: NA; J: TRBJ1-1; D: NA; V: TRBV30; DNA: TGTGCCTGGGGACCCCCGTGGGAGGGTAGAGCTTTCTTT; CDR3: CAWGPPWEGRAFF
length: 15; size: NA; J: TRBJ1-3; D: TRBD1; V: TRBV5-1; DNA: TGCGCCAGCTCTCCCGGAGGGGGCACTGGAAACACCATATATTTT; CDR3: CASSPGGGTGNTIYF
length: 14; size: NA; J: TRBJ1-5; D: NA; V: TRBV6-1; DNA: TGTGCCAGCCGAGGGACACTGGAGGATCAGCCCCAGCATTTT; CDR3: CASRGTLEDQPQHF
length: 15; size: NA; J: TRBJ1-4; D: TRBD1; V: TRBV6-5; DNA: TGTGCCAGCAGCTACAGGGGGCTGACTAATGAAAAACTGTTTTTT; CDR3: CASSYRGLTNEKLFF
length: 14; size: once; J: TRBJ1-6; D: TRBD1; V: TRBV5-1; DNA: TGCGCCAGCAGCCCCGGACAGGGGCCTTCACCCCTCCACTTT; CDR3: CASSPGQGPSPLHF
length: 20; size: NA; J: TRBJ2-4; D: NA; V: TRBV27; DNA: TGTGCCAGCAGTTCCGACCTCAGGGGTCAGGGCCCCCTAGCCAAAAACATTCAGTACTTC; CDR3: CASSSDLRGQGPLAKNIQYF
length: 18; size: NA; J: TRBJ2-1; D: TRBD2; V: TRBV7-3; DNA: TGTGCCAGCAGCTTAACGTCGCCTAGCGGAAGCTCCTACAATGAGCAGTTCTTC; CDR3: CASSLTSPSGSSYNEQFF
length: 14; size: once; J: TRBJ1-5; D: NA; V: TRBV19; DNA: TGTGCCAGTAACCTCAGGGATTACAATCAGCCCCAGCATTTT; CDR3: CASNLRDYNQPQHF
length: 14; size: NA; J: TRBJ2-7; D: NA; V: TRBV4-2; DNA: TGTGCCAGCAGCCTAGCGACAGGTTCGGGCGAGCAGTACTTC; CDR3: CASSLATGSGEQYF
length: 13; size: few; J: TRBJ2-3; D: NA; V: TRBV10-3; DNA: TGTGCCATCAGCTTACAGGGTCCAGATACGCAGTATTTT; CDR3: CAISLQGPDTQYF
length: 15; size: NA; J: TRBJ2-2; D: TRBD2; V: TRBV7-8; DNA: TGTGCCAGCAGCTTAGGAGGGAGGGCCACCGGGGAGCTGTTTTTT; CDR3: CASSLGGRATGELFF
length: 11; size: NA; J: TRBJ2-7; D: NA; V: TRBV5-1; DNA: TGCGCCAGCACGGACAAGTACGAGCAGTACTTC; CDR3: CASTDKYEQYF
length: 15; size: once; J: TRBJ2-3; D: TRBD2; V: TRBV7-9; DNA: TGTGCCAGCACCTCGCTAGCGGGCAGCACAGATACGCAGTATTTT; CDR3: CASTSLAGSTDTQYF
length: 17; size: NA; J: TRBJ1-5; D: TRBD1; V: TRBV28; DNA: TGTGCCAGCAGTCAGTTCGGGGGACAGGGTCGCAATCAGCCCCAGCATTTT; CDR3: CASSQFGGQGRNQPQHF
length: 18; size: NA; J: TRBJ1-1; D: NA; V: TRBV2; DNA: TGTGCCAGCAGTGACGGGTCTACAGGCGATATCATGAACACTGAAGCTTTCTTT; CDR3: CASSDGSTGDIMNTEAFF
length: 14; size: NA; J: TRBJ2-1; D: NA; V: TRBV18; DNA: TGTGCCAGCTCACCACGACTAAATGGAGATGAGCAGTTCTTC; CDR3: CASSPRLNGDEQFF
length: 19; size: NA; J: TRBJ2-2; D: NA; V: TRBV21-1; DNA: TGTGCCAGCAGCAAAGACCCCCACGCCCCGCGAAATCGAACCGGGGAGCTGTTTTTT; CDR3: CASSKDPHAPRNRTGELFF
length: 17; size: NA; J: TRBJ2-5; D: TRBD2; V: TRBV15; DNA: TGTGCCACCAGCGGCCTTTTGGGGAGCGGGATGGGGGAGACCCAGTACTTC; CDR3: CATSGLLGSGMGETQYF
length: 15; size: NA; J: TRBJ1-4; D: TRBD1; V: TRBV10-3; DNA: TGTGCCATCAGTTCTACCGGGACAGGGGATGAAAAACTGTTTTTT; CDR3: CAISSTGTGDEKLFF
length: 15; size: NA; J: TRBJ2-7; D: TRBD2; V: TRBV9; DNA: TGTGCCAGCAGCGTGGCCAGCGGGGCCCACTACGAGCAGTACTTC; CDR3: CASSVASGAHYEQYF
length: 15; size: NA; J: TRBJ2-4; D: TRBD1; V: TRBV19; DNA: TGTGCCAGTAGTATCATAGAGACAGGGAAGAACATTCAGTACTTC; CDR3: CASSIIETGKNIQYF
length: 16; size: NA; J: TRBJ2-1; D: TRBD2; V: TRBV27; DNA: TGTGCCAGCAGCCTATACGGGGGGGCCCCCTACAATGAGCAGTTCTTC; CDR3: CASSLYGGAPYNEQFF
length: 14; size: NA; J: TRBJ2-1; D: TRBD2; V: TRBV2; DNA: TGTGCTACAGCGGAGGCGGGGGGGCTTAATGAGCAGTTCTTC; CDR3: CATAEAGGLNEQFF
length: 14; size: NA; J: TRBJ1-1; D: NA; V: TRBV5-1; DNA: TGCGCCAGCAGTTCTATTCCCATGAACACTGAAGCTTTCTTT; CDR3: CASSSIPMNTEAFF
length: 16; size: NA; J: TRBJ1-4; D: TRBD1; V: TRBV9; DNA: TGTGCCAGCAGTCGACTACAGGGGGCAGCAAGTGAAAAACTGTTTTTT; CDR3: CASSRLQGAASEKLFF
length: 13; size: NA; J: TRBJ2-3; D: NA; V: TRBV9; DNA: TGTGCCAGCAGCGTAACCGCGGCGGATACGCAGTATTTT; CDR3: CASSVTAADTQYF
length: 12; size: NA; J: TRBJ1-2; D: NA; V: TRBV5-6; DNA: TGTGCCAGCAGCAGGACAGAGATTGGCTACACCTTC; CDR3: CASSRTEIGYTF
length: 13; size: NA; J: TRBJ2-5; D: TRBD2; V: TRBV19; DNA: TGTGCCACCGCGACTAGCCACCAAGAGACCCAGTACTTC; CDR3: CATATSHQETQYF
length: 14; size: NA; J: TRBJ1-2; D: TRBD1; V: TRBV6-5; DNA: TGTGCCAGCAGAAAGGACAGGGACGCTGGTGGCTACACCTTC; CDR3: CASRKDRDAGGYTF
length: 17; size: once; J: TRBJ2-1; D: NA; V: TRBV7-6; DNA: TGTGCCAGCAGCTCCCCCCTCACGGGGAGGAAGACAATTGAGCAGTTCTTC; CDR3: CASSSPLTGRKTIEQFF
length: 13; size: NA; J: TRBJ1-1; D: NA; V: TRBV4-1; DNA: TGCGCCAGCAGCCCCCTGCGAGGGAATGAAGCTTTCTTT; CDR3: CASSPLRGNEAFF
length: 18; size: NA; J: TRBJ1-2; D: TRBD1; V: TRBV30; DNA: TGTGCCTGGAGTGTACTTGGGGACAGGTTCACCAAGGACTATGGCTACACCTTC; CDR3: CAWSVLGDRFTKDYGYTF
length: 19; size: NA; J: TRBJ1-1; D: TRBD1; V: TRBV4-3; DNA: TGCGCCAGCAGCCCCGCCCGACAGGGAGGCGGCCCGGGGAACACTGAAGCTTTCTTT; CDR3: CASSPARQGGGPGNTEAFF
length: 12; size: NA; J: TRBJ1-2; D: NA; V: TRBV28; DNA: TGTGCCAGCAGACCTGGGGGGTATGGCTACACCTTC; CDR3: CASRPGGYGYTF
length: 13; size: NA; J: TRBJ2-5; D: NA; V: TRBV27; DNA: TGTGCCAGCAGGGGACACAACCAAGAGACCCAGTACTTC; CDR3: CASRGHNQETQYF
length: 13; size: NA; J: TRBJ2-1; D: NA; V: TRBV29-1; DNA: TGCAGCGTGGCCCAGCGGGCCGACAATGAGCAGTTCTTC; CDR3: CSVAQRADNEQFF
length: 12; size: NA; J: TRBJ2-3; D: NA; V: TRBV5-1; DNA: TGCGCCAGCAGCCTAGACACAGATACGCAGTATTTT; CDR3: CASSLDTDTQYF
length: 14; size: NA; J: TRBJ2-7; D: TRBD1; V: TRBV29-1; DNA: TGCAGCGTTGCGTTTGGGACAGGGGAATACGAGCAGTACTTC; CDR3: CSVAFGTGEYEQYF
length: 17; size: NA; J: TRBJ2-3; D: NA; V: TRBV19; DNA: TGTGCCAGTAGTACCTCACAGGGCAGGGGGGACACAGATACGCAGTATTTT; CDR3: CASSTSQGRGDTDTQYF
length: 14; size: NA; J: TRBJ2-3; D: NA; V: TRBV30; DNA: TGTGCCTGGAGTGTACGACACCGCACAGATACGCAGTATTTT; CDR3: CAWSVRHRTDTQYF
length: 15; size: NA; J: TRBJ1-1; D: NA; V: TRBV15; DNA: TGTGCCACCAGCAAAGGGCAGGGGAACAGGGCTGAAGCTTTCTTT; CDR3: CATSKGQGNRAEAFF
length: 15; size: few; J: TRBJ1-3; D: NA; V: TRBV19; DNA: TGTGCCAGTCGCCTAGGGGGAGTCACTGGAAACACCATATATTTT; CDR3: CASRLGGVTGNTIYF
length: 11; size: NA; J: TRBJ1-2; D: NA; V: TRBV9; DNA: TGTGCCAGCAGCGGAATAGATGGCTACACCTTC; CDR3: CASSGIDGYTF
length: 17; size: NA; J: TRBJ2-6; D: TRBD1; V: TRBV18; DNA: TGTGCCAGCTCATTACAGGGGCCCTCGGGGGGGGCCAACGTCCTGACTTTC; CDR3: CASSLQGPSGGANVLTF
length: 16; size: NA; J: TRBJ1-6; D: TRBD1; V: TRBV10-3; DNA: TGTGCCATCAGTGAACCGGACAGGACGGATAATTCACCCCTCCACTTT; CDR3: CAISEPDRTDNSPLHF